The entry below gives a single T cell receptor (beta chain) sequence along with its context. The antigen remains undetermined. Looked up from germline, CDR1 is SGHTA and CDR2 is FQGNSA. V gave up 5 bases and J gave up 2 bases, with 17 bases separating them. This CDR3 is 16 amino acids long. The data were obtained in a study of T cells in Graves' hyperthyroidism and ophthalmopathy. Amplified TCR beta CDR3 regions came from RNA transcripts. HTBI primers were the set used in a first-round RT-PCR of the TCR CDR3. Each CDR3 protein gets one entry after TCRdb re-called the multiplex PCR reads with MiXCR. The data contain about 560,000 distinct CDR3 sequences, over 15% of them seen just once; the ten biggest clones take up 18%. Study-wide findings and caveats: Most thyroid clonotypes expanded above 0.001 were also detected in blood.

Clinical symptoms, serum thyroxine, TRAb, thyroid ultrasound and orbital computed tomography established diagnosis. The origin of this receptor is a woman under 30 with Graves' hyperthyroidism. The specimen was blood. The rearrangement joins TRBV7-2 to TRBJ2-3, with D unclear. The CDR3 nucleotides read TGTGCCAGCAGCCAAGAGATTACGTTTTCCACAGATACGCAGTATTTT. Protein product: CASSQEITFSTDTQYF.